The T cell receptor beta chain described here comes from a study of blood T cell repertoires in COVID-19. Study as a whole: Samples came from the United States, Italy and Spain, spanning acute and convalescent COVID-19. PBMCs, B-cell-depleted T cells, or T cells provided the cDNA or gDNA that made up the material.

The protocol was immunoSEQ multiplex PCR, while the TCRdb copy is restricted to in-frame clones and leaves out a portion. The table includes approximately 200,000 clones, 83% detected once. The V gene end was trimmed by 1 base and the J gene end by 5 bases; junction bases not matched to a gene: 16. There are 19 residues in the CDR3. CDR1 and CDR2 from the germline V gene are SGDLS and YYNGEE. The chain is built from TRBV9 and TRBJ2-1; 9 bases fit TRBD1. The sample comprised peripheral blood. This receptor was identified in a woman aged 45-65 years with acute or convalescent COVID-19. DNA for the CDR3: TGTGCCAGCAGCGTAAATACAGTTATACCGGGACAGGGCAACAATGAGCAGTTCTTC. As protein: CASSVNTVIPGQGNNEQFF.